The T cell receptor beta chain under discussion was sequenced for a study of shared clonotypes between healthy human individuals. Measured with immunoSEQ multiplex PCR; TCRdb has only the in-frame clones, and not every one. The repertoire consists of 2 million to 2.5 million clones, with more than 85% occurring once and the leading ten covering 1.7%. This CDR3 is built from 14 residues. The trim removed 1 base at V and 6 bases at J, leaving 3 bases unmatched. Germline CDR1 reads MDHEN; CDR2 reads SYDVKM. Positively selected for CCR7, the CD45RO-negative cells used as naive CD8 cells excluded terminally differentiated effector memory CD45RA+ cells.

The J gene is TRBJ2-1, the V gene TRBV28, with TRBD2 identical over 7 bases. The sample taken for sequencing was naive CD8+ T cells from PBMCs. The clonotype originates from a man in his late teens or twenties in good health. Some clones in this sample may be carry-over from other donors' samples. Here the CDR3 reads CASSLLGGSNEQFF. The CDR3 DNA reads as TGTGCCAGCAGTTTATTGGGCGGGAGCAATGAGCAGTTCTTC.